Listed below are T cell receptor beta chains from one sample, sequenced in a study of blood T cells in healthy people across ages. MiXCR, run by TCRdb on the 5' RACE reads, gives a single entry per CDR3 protein. The sample lists around 500,000 distinct CDR3 sequences, roughly 43% seen once, with around 23% in the top ten. What was sequenced was blood. Receptor source: an elderly man in good health. The CDR3 runs from the conserved cysteine through the conserved F or W. A D gene is named only where the DNA matches it firmly. Expanded clones are given a class, and other clones once, few, many or no size at all.

clone size,V gene,D gene,J gene,CDR3 protein,CDR3 DNA
NA,TRBV20-1,NA,TRBJ2-7,CSARPKAYEQYF,TGCAGTGCTCGCCCGAAGGCCTACGAGCAGTACTTC
NA,TRBV6-5,NA,TRBJ2-1,CASRIGGYEQREQFF,TGTGCCAGCAGGATCGGGGGATATGAACAGAGGGAGCAGTTCTTC
many,TRBV2,NA,TRBJ2-1,CASRGGTSAFF,TGTGCCAGCAGAGGGGGGACTTCTGCGTTCTTC
many,TRBV6-6,NA,TRBJ2-1,CASSLPTQVQGNEQFF,TGTGCCAGCAGCCTCCCGACCCAAGTCCAGGGGAATGAGCAGTTCTTC
few,TRBV6-2/TRBV6-3,TRBD2,TRBJ2-1,CASTRLAGAYNEQFF,TGTGCCAGCACGAGACTAGCGGGAGCCTACAATGAGCAGTTCTTC
NA,TRBV4-3,TRBD2,TRBJ2-7,CASSQVGLAGVEQYF,TGCGCCAGCAGCCAAGTGGGACTAGCGGGGGTGGAGCAGTACTTC
NA,TRBV28,TRBD1,TRBJ1-1,CASSLPSDREDTEAFF,TGTGCCAGCAGTTTGCCCTCGGACAGGGAGGACACTGAAGCTTTCTTT
NA,TRBV2,TRBD1,TRBJ2-7,CASTRDRGVHEQYF,TGTGCCAGCACCAGGGACAGGGGAGTCCACGAGCAGTACTTC
NA,TRBV12-3/TRBV12-4,TRBD1,TRBJ2-5,CASTGTGKETQYF,TGTGCCAGCACCGGGACAGGGAAAGAGACCCAGTACTTC
NA,TRBV25-1,TRBD1,TRBJ2-3,CASSDQGAGTDTQYF,TGTGCCAGCAGTGATCAGGGGGCGGGCACAGATACGCAGTATTTT
few,TRBV3-1,NA,TRBJ2-3,CASSPLIGADTQYF,TGTGCCAGCAGCCCATTAATAGGAGCAGATACGCAGTATTTT
NA,TRBV9,NA,TRBJ2-3,CASSVGVSLFTDTQYF,TGTGCCAGCAGCGTAGGGGTATCACTCTTCACAGATACGCAGTATTTT
few,TRBV5-1,NA,TRBJ2-1,CASSSGARDNEQFF,TGCGCCAGCAGCTCAGGGGCACGGGACAATGAGCAGTTCTTC
NA,TRBV6-2/TRBV6-3,NA,TRBJ2-3,CATTGGSASTDTQYF,TGTGCCACGACCGGCGGATCCGCTAGCACAGATACGCAGTATTTT
NA,TRBV5-1,NA,TRBJ2-1,CASSLNRGGQETQFF,TGCGCCAGCAGCTTGAACAGGGGGGGCCAAGAGACCCAGTTCTTC
few,TRBV5-1,NA,TRBJ2-7,CASSLAGGPSPYEQYF,TGCGCCAGCAGCTTGGCCGGAGGGCCCTCCCCCTACGAGCAGTACTTC
few,TRBV20-1,NA,TRBJ1-5,CSARGGEMGRNQPQHF,TGCAGTGCTAGAGGAGGGGAGATGGGTCGCAATCAGCCCCAGCATTTT
NA,TRBV6-5,TRBD2,TRBJ2-1,CASSRTQGGYNEQFF,TGTGCCAGCAGCCGGACCCAGGGAGGGTACAATGAGCAGTTCTTC
few,TRBV7-7,NA,TRBJ2-1,CASSLSSRGGGEQFF,TGTGCTAGCAGCTTAAGCTCTAGAGGGGGGGGTGAGCAGTTCTTC
NA,TRBV20-1,TRBD2,TRBJ2-7,CSARDWTSGVTYEQYF,TGCAGTGCTAGAGACTGGACTAGCGGGGTCACCTACGAGCAGTACTTC
NA,TRBV6-2/TRBV6-3,TRBD2,TRBJ2-7,CASSALTGGEQYF,TGTGCCAGCAGCGCCCTGACGGGAGGCGAGCAGTACTTC
NA,TRBV15,NA,TRBJ2-1,CATSRGREYNEQFF,TGTGCCACCAGCAGAGGACGGGAGTACAATGAGCAGTTCTTC
NA,TRBV28,TRBD1,TRBJ2-7,CASLATGGKYEQYF,TGTGCCAGCCTAGCTACAGGGGGCAAATACGAGCAGTACTTC
NA,TRBV7-2,NA,TRBJ1-5,CASSPLGHSNQPQHF,TGTGCCAGCAGCCCGCTGGGGCATAGCAATCAGCCCCAGCATTTT
NA,TRBV6-2/TRBV6-3,NA,TRBJ2-2,CASSYSVSNTGELFF,TGTGCCAGCAGTTACTCGGTTTCAAACACCGGGGAGCTGTTTTTT
NA,TRBV12-3/TRBV12-4,TRBD2,TRBJ2-1,CASSRGFSGLGSRNEQFF,TGTGCCAGCAGCCGAGGGTTTTCGGGACTAGGTTCTCGAAATGAGCAGTTCTTC
NA,TRBV4-3,NA,TRBJ1-2,CASSQGGSYGYTF,TGCGCCAGCAGCCAAGGGGGGTCCTATGGCTACACCTTC
NA,TRBV30,TRBD1,TRBJ1-2,CAWSEPSRGQVGGYTF,TGTGCCTGGAGTGAACCGTCCCGGGGACAGGTTGGGGGCTACACCTTC
many,TRBV6-6,TRBD2,TRBJ2-7,CASRMTSGVPLYEQYF,TGTGCCAGCAGGATGACTAGCGGGGTCCCTTTATACGAGCAGTACTTC
few,TRBV20-1,TRBD2,TRBJ2-7,CSATRSSGSYEQYF,TGCAGTGCTACCCGTTCTAGCGGGAGCTACGAGCAGTACTTC
NA,TRBV29-1,NA,TRBJ2-1,CSVEDLPPPGQFF,TGCAGCGTTGAAGATCTTCCCCCCCCTGGGCAGTTCTTC
NA,TRBV29-1,TRBD1,TRBJ2-1,CSVNMDRAINNEQFF,TGCAGCGTTAACATGGACAGGGCAATAAACAATGAGCAGTTCTTC
few,TRBV15,TRBD1,TRBJ2-7,CATSRNRGLSSYEQYF,TGTGCCACCAGCAGAAACAGGGGCTTGAGCTCCTACGAGCAGTACTTC
NA,TRBV29-1,NA,TRBJ2-7,CSASGGGLRYEQYF,TGCAGCGCCTCAGGTGGGGGGCTACGCTACGAGCAGTACTTC
NA,TRBV7-9,NA,TRBJ2-6,CASSLDYGWGANVLTF,TGTGCCAGCAGCTTAGACTATGGCTGGGGGGCCAACGTCCTGACTTTC
NA,TRBV5-1,NA,TRBJ2-3,CASSLGAYRRITDTQYF,TGCGCCAGCAGCTTGGGGGCCTACCGCCGAATCACAGATACGCAGTATTTT
NA,TRBV12-3/TRBV12-4,NA,TRBJ1-5,CACSPQGQGNQPQHF,TGTGCCTGCAGTCCACAGGGACAAGGCAATCAGCCCCAGCATTTT
many,TRBV6-5,TRBD2,TRBJ2-1,CASSILAGGNEQFF,TGTGCCAGCAGTATACTAGCGGGTGGGAATGAGCAGTTCTTC
many,TRBV6-6,TRBD1,TRBJ2-3,CATQGQGSADTQYF,TGTGCCACCCAAGGACAGGGTTCGGCAGATACGCAGTATTTT
NA,TRBV9,TRBD2,TRBJ2-3,CASSLTSGGYSSTDTQYF,TGTGCCAGCAGCCTTACTAGCGGGGGATACTCTAGCACAGATACGCAGTATTTT